The 14 T cell receptor beta chains listed next were all sequenced from one sample in a study of cytotoxic CD8 clonotypes in ibrutinib-treated CLL. Here immunoSEQ multiplex PCR was the method, and the copy in TCRdb shows in-frame clones only, minus some. The sample consists of roughly 200,000 clones, around 70% of them appearing once. Sequences were derived from PBMCs, sampled after 12 months of ibrutinib treatment. These receptors were obtained from a human donor with chronic lymphocytic leukemia.

The genes are TRBV6-6 and TRBJ1-1, with 10 nucleotides matching TRBD1. V shed 5 bases and J 5 bases; nucleotides not matched to a gene: 11. CDR3 length equals 16 residues. Looked up from germline, CDR1 is MNHNY and CDR2 is SVGAGI (reference sequence). For the CDR3, the DNA is TGTGCCAGCAGTGACTTACCCGGGACAGGGGTAACTGAAGCTTTCTTT. This sequence encodes CASSDLPGTGVTEAFF.

The gene calls are TRBV30 and TRBJ2-7; D is unclear. V was cut by 2 bases and J by 3 bases, with 8 bases left in between. This CDR3 spans 12 amino acids. Germline CDR1 is GTSNPN and CDR2 is SVGIG (reference sequence). The DNA for the CDR3 is TGTGCCTGGAGTAGAGAAGTCTACGAGCAGTACTTC. Its translation is CAWSREVYEQYF. Supplemented by reference TRBV30 and TRBJ2-7, the full variable domain reads SQTIHQWPATLVQPVGSPLSLECTVEGTSNPNLYWYRQAAGRGLQLLFYSVGIGQISSEVPQNLSASRPQDRQFILSSKKLLLSDSGFYLCAWSREVYEQYFGPGTRLTVT.

The chain recombines TRBV6-5 with TRBJ2-7; a weak D match, TRBD2 (6 bases). The V and J ends lost 2 bases and 3 bases respectively, with 8 bases between them. The CDR3 runs to 13 residues. CDR1 is MNHEY and CDR2 is SVGAGI in the germline V gene. This CDR3 is CASSYDGGYEQYF. The CDR3, as DNA: TGTGCCAGCAGTTACGACGGGGGCTACGAGCAGTACTTC.

The chain uses TRBV7-8 and TRBJ2-3, with 7 bases identical to TRBD2. Germline CDR1 is SGHVS and CDR2 is FQNEAQ. The CDR3 sequence is 17 residues long. Losses at the gene ends were 3 bases for V and 2 bases for J; bases not matched to a gene: 11. The CDR3 DNA reads TGTGCCAGCAGCTTGGGATTGGGAGCGGGGAACACAGATACGCAGTATTTT. It specifies CASSLGLGAGNTDTQYF.

This clone was observed a handful of times. An end of the junction differs from the germline gene, which may be a read error. The gene calls are TRBV7-2 and TRBJ1-2, with 8 bases aligning to TRBD1. The CDR3 has 17 amino acids. CDR1 is SGHTA, CDR2 FQGNSA, per germline. Here the CDR3 reads CASSLSRDRPGASARVF. The CDR3, as DNA: TGTGCCAGCAGCTTGTCCCGGGACAGGCCTGGGGCTTCGGCTCGAGTCTTC.

This clone was observed a few times. The genes are TRBV9 and TRBJ2-5; D unclear. V was cut by 3 bases and J by 5 bases, with 17 bases left in between. This CDR3 is 15 amino acids long. Per germline, CDR1 SGDLS and CDR2 YYNGEE. In DNA form, the CDR3 reads TGTGCCAGCAGCGCGAGCATCACCCTGGGGGAGACCCAGTACTTC. Residues: CASSASITLGETQYF.

The V call is TRBV30, the J call TRBJ1-5; D is unclear. CDR1 GTSNPN and CDR2 SVGIG come from the germline V gene (reference sequence). CDR3 size: 14 residues. V was pared by 3 bases and J by 2 bases, with 11 bases between. CDR3 sequence (DNA): TGTGCCTGGAGATCCTCAATGGGCAATCAGCCCCAGCATTTT. Translated, it gives CAWRSSMGNQPQHF.

The chain carries TRBV30 and TRBJ2-3; the match to TRBD2 covers 7 bases. V shed 0 bases, J shed 5 bases, and the junction held 5 bases outside the gene matches. The CDR3 sequence is 14 residues long. Germline CDR1 reads GTSNPN; CDR2 reads SVGIG (reference sequence). The CDR3 loop is CAWSVLGGGDTQYF. The CDR3 nucleotides read TGTGCCTGGAGTGTACTTGGGGGGGGAGATACGCAGTATTTT.

The rearrangement links TRBV10-2 to TRBJ2-3, with a weak D call TRBD2 (6 bases). The ends were cut back, 4 bases at V and 1 base at J, with 15 bases in the middle. In germline, CDR1 is WSHSY, CDR2 SAAADI. The CDR3 has 16 residues. The CDR3 nucleotides read TGCGCCAGCAGTGTGGGCCGAGGCGGGGGCACAGATACGCAGTATTTT. It codes for CASSVGRGGGTDTQYF.

The chain combines TRBV19 with TRBJ2-1; tentatively, D is TRBD1 or TRBD2 (5 bases each). The germline V and J ends were trimmed by 3 bases and 4 bases, with 13 bases remaining between them. In germline, CDR1 is LNHDA, CDR2 SQIVND (reference sequence). The CDR3 consists of 15 residues. CDR3 bases: TGTGCCAGTAGTATGGGACGCATAACTTACAATGAGCAGTTCTTC. Residues: CASSMGRITYNEQFF.

The V gene is TRBV7-2, the J gene TRBJ2-7; TRBD1 agrees at 8 bases. There are 13 residues in the CDR3. Germline-derived CDR1 and CDR2 are SGHTA and FQGNSA. Trimming at V came to 5 bases and at J to 10 bases, leaving 10 bases not matched to a gene. CDR3 nucleotide sequence: TGTGCCAGCAGCCCCAACTACGACAGGGGACAGTACTTC. It is translated as CASSPNYDRGQYF. Full variable domain (missing parts from reference TRBV7-2 and TRBJ2-7): GAGVSQSPSNKVTEKGKDVELRCDPISGHTALYWYRQSLGQGLEFLIYFQGNSAPDKSGLPSDRFSAERTGGSVSTLTIQRTQQEDSAVYLCASSPNYDRGQYFGPGTRLTVT.

This chain uses TRBV9 with TRBJ2-1, with 14 bases that match TRBD2. The junction had 10 bases not matched to a gene; V was cut back by 3 bases and J by 8 bases. Germline CDR1 SGDLS, CDR2 YYNGEE. The length of the CDR3 is 17 residues. CDR3 sequence reads: CASSGRGPGLAGDEQFF. DNA of the CDR3: TGTGCCAGCAGCGGCCGAGGGCCGGGACTAGCGGGAGATGAGCAGTTCTTC.

CDR3 loop: CACSLGFAKNIQYF. The DNA of the CDR3 is TGTGCCTGTTCACTAGGGTTTGCCAAAAACATTCAGTACTTC. This chain uses TRBV30 with TRBJ2-4, with a weak D call TRBD2 (5 bases). CDR3 size: 14 residues. Between the trimmed V and J ends, which lost 6 bases and 1 base, there was a span of 13 bases. CDR1 and CDR2 from the germline V gene are GTSNPN and SVGIG (reference sequence).

The chain combines TRBV30 with TRBJ1-5, with D hard to call. The CDR3 length is 16 residues. Trimming removed 2 bases from V and 4 bases from J, with 18 bases in between. Germline values: CDR1 GTSNPN, CDR2 SVGIG (reference sequence). The CDR3 is CAWSPRGRTLNQPQHF. The CDR3 nucleotides are TGTGCCTGGAGTCCACGGGGAAGGACCCTAAATCAGCCCCAGCATTTT.